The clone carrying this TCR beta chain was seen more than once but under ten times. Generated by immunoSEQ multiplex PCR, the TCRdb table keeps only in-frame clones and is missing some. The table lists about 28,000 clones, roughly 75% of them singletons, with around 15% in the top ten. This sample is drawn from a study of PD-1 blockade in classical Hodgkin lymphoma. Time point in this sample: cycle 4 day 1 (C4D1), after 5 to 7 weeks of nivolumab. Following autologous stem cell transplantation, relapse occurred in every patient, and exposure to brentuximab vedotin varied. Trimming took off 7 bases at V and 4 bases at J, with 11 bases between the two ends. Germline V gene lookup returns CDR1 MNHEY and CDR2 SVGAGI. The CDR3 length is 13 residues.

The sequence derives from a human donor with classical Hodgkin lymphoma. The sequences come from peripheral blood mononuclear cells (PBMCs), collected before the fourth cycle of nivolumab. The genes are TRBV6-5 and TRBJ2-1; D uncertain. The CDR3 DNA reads TGTGCCAGCAAGCGAGACGGGTACAATGAGCAGTTCTTC. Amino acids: CASKRDGYNEQFF.